This T cell receptor beta chain was documented in a study of blood T cell repertoires in COVID-19. Study overall: COVID-19 samples collected from the United States, Italy and Spain covered acute and convalescent phases. Sources were T cells, B-cell-depleted T cells, or PBMCs; the material itself was cDNA or gDNA.

Trimming left V 4 bases short and J 5 bases short, with 12 bases between. The V gene's germline CDR1 is LNHDA and CDR2 SQIVND (reference sequence). The CDR3 is 14 amino acids. In the original workflow: Scientists estimated how many nucleated cells there were by amplifying reference gene primers. The assay was immunoSEQ multiplex PCR, and TCRdb's table has in-frame clones only and misses some. From that table come the V and J calls and clone size; the DNA was used to work out D and trimming. Of just over 95,000 clones listed, about nine tenths are singletons. This clonotype was obtained from a man in his 60s with acute or convalescent COVID-19. The V gene is TRBV19, the J gene TRBJ1-5, with no clear D. Sequencing used peripheral blood. Here the CDR3 reads CASSKLLEDQPQHF. The CDR3 DNA is TGTGCCAGTAGTAAACTCTTAGAAGATCAGCCCCAGCATTTT.